This T cell receptor beta chain was recovered during a study of T-cell reconstitution after alpha-beta-depleted transplantation in children. Study-level results: Some patients' high day-60 TCRbeta diversity was traced to surviving recipient T cells and thymic progenitors. Newly produced T cells mostly accounted for T-cell counts and diversity one year post-transplant. Two months or so post-transplant, alpha-beta T cells reportedly derived from several hundred expanded graft clones.

The V gene's germline CDR1 is SGDLS and CDR2 YYNGEE. Trimming removed 7 bases from V and 9 bases from J; junction bases left unmatched: 17. The CDR3 sequence is 18 residues long. To note about this clonotype: The target antigen is unknown.

Researchers prepared the TCRbeta library using unique molecular identifiers, the study reports. TCRdb itself ran the PCR reads through MiXCR, one entry per CDR3 protein. The profile covers fewer than 750,000 distinct CDR3 sequences, with roughly 30% appearing a single time and approximately 33% taken by the ten largest. V is TRBV9 and J is TRBJ2-1; 15 bases are a match to TRBD2. The clonotype comes from a boy younger than two with Wiskott-Aldrich syndrome, due to receive a stem cell transplant. The specimen comprised PBMCs, sampled before TCRalphabeta/CD19-depleted stem cell transplant. CDR3 loop: CASAPGLAGGGWAGEQFF. The CDR3 nucleotides read TGTGCCAGCGCTCCGGGACTAGCGGGAGGCGGATGGGCGGGTGAGCAGTTCTTC.